The 32 T cell receptor beta chains presented below share a single source sample, sequenced in a study of T cell responses to AZD1222 COVID-19 vaccine. The assay was immunoSEQ multiplex PCR, and TCRdb's table has in-frame clones only and misses some. Of 20,000 to 30,000 clones in the sample, approximately 86% are singletons; the top ten hold roughly 7.5%. Specimen: peripheral blood, collected 28 days after the second AZD1222 dose. The receptors derive from an adult who received the AZD1222 COVID-19 vaccine.

This clone has a single count. The chain carries TRBV18 and TRBJ2-3; 10 bases agree with TRBD1. Germline V gene sequence: CDR1 KGHSH, CDR2 LQKENI. The CDR3 contains 16 residues. V shed 2 bases, J shed 6 bases, and the junction held 8 bases outside the gene matches. In DNA form, the CDR3 reads TGTGCCAGCTCACCAAGGACAGGGGGGAAGACGGATACGCAGTATTTT. Its translation is CASSPRTGGKTDTQYF.

This sequence joins TRBV6-6 and TRBJ2-2; no reliable D call. This CDR3 comprises 15 residues. V lost 10 bases to trimming and J lost 0 bases, with 15 bases between them. Per germline, CDR1 MNHNY and CDR2 SVGAGI (reference sequence). CDR3: CATVKVASNTGELFF. The DNA of the CDR3 is TGTGCCACTGTGAAGGTCGCATCGAACACCGGGGAGCTGTTTTTT.

Here the CDR3 DNA reads TGTGCCAGCAGCTGGGGACGCTCTGGAAACACCATATATTTT. Residues: CASSWGRSGNTIYF. This chain connects TRBV14 to TRBJ1-3; D is perhaps TRBD1 (5 bases). The CDR3 extends over 14 amino acids. Trimming took off 5 bases at V and 0 bases at J, with 8 bases between the two ends. Germline V lookup: CDR1 SGHDN, CDR2 FVKESK. Based on the CDR3 plus reference TRBV14 and TRBJ1-3, the full variable domain is EAGVTQFPSHSVIEKGQTVTLRCDPISGHDNLYWYRRVMGKEIKFLLHFVKESKQDESGMPNNRFLAERTGGTYSTLKVQPAELEDSGVYFCASSWGRSGNTIYFGEGSWLTVV.

This sequence joins TRBV5-8 and TRBJ2-1, with unresolved D. The germline V and J ends were trimmed by 1 base and 7 bases, with 9 bases remaining between them. The CDR3 length is 13 residues. Germline V lookup: CDR1 SGHTS, CDR2 YDEGEE. The CDR3 spells CASSLNWGNEQFF. The DNA of the CDR3 is TGTGCCAGCAGCTTGAATTGGGGAAATGAGCAGTTCTTC.

The chain couples TRBV29-1 to TRBJ2-7, with TRBD1 identical over 7 bases. Germline V CDR1 and CDR2: SQVTM, ANQGSEA. Trimming cost V 4 bases and J 3 bases; bases outside gene matches: 9. The CDR3 has 14 amino acids. This CDR3 reads CSVVGGMAGYEQYF. In DNA form, the CDR3 reads TGCAGCGTTGTAGGGGGCATGGCCGGCTACGAGCAGTACTTC.

V is TRBV4-2 and J is TRBJ2-7; 9 bases fit TRBD2. CDR1 and CDR2 from the germline V gene are LGHNA and YNFKEQ. This CDR3 spans 16 amino acids. Losses at the gene ends were 0 bases for V and 4 bases for J; bases not matched to a gene: 7. This CDR3 reads CASSQDRAGGVYEQYF. CDR3 DNA: TGTGCCAGCAGCCAAGACCGAGCGGGAGGAGTATACGAGCAGTACTTC.

This clone was detected only once. The chain links TRBV30 to TRBJ1-4; D not certain. V lost 0 bases, J lost 1 base, and 12 bases lay in between. The CDR3 is 16 amino acids. Germline-derived CDR1 and CDR2 are GTSNPN and SVGIG (reference sequence). The CDR3 DNA is TGTGCCTGGAGTGTCGGACGGCGGGGAACTAATGAAAAACTGTTTTTT. Translated, it gives CAWSVGRRGTNEKLFF.

This chain links TRBV3-1 (or the pseudogene TRBV3-2) with TRBJ2-3; perhaps TRBD2 as D (7 bases). Germline CDR1 reads LGHDT; CDR2 reads YNNKEL (reference sequence). V lost 7 bases and J lost 5, with 13 bases in between. The length of the CDR3 is 13 residues. The CDR3 DNA reads TGTGCCAGCATCGGGGGAGGGGGAGATACGCAGTATTTT. Its protein is CASIGGGGDTQYF.

This chain connects TRBV6-5 to TRBJ1-3, with D possibly matching TRBD1 (6 bases). The V and J ends lost 2 bases and 5 bases respectively, with 13 bases between them. The germline V gene encodes CDR1 MNHEY and CDR2 SVGAGI. The CDR3 runs to 15 residues. The CDR3 here is CASSYDRDTRNTIYF. The CDR3, as DNA: TGTGCCAGCAGTTACGACCGGGACACCCGAAACACCATATATTTT.

The chain employs TRBV7-8 and TRBJ1-1; D not resolved. V lost 0 bases to trimming and J lost 0 bases, with 11 bases between them. From germline, CDR1 is SGHVS and CDR2 FQNEAQ. The CDR3 is 16 amino acids. The CDR3 bases are TGTGCCAGCAGCTTAGCCCAGGCCCTCCTGAACACTGAAGCTTTCTTT. It codes for CASSLAQALLNTEAFF.

The gene calls are TRBV7-9 and TRBJ1-2; 8 bases fit TRBD1. Trimming removed 1 base from V and 6 bases from J; junction bases left unmatched: 7. This CDR3 has 15 residues. CDR1 and CDR2 (germline): SEHNR, FQNEAQ (reference sequence). The chain's CDR3 is CASSLDVLDRDGYTF. The CDR3 DNA is TGTGCCAGCAGCTTAGATGTTCTGGACAGGGATGGCTACACCTTC.

This rearrangement joins TRBV28 to TRBJ2-5, with D perhaps TRBD2 (6 bases). Germline V gene data show CDR1 as MDHEN and CDR2 as SYDVKM. Between the trimmed V and J ends, which lost 7 bases and 4 bases, there was a span of 16 bases. The CDR3 spans 14 residues. CDR3: CASIPEGWGETQYF. The CDR3, as DNA: TGTGCCAGCATTCCGGAGGGGTGGGGAGAGACCCAGTACTTC.

This clone is a singleton in its sample. This sequence joins TRBV19 and TRBJ2-3; TRBD1 is a possible D gene (6 bases). Germline V gene data show CDR1 as LNHDA and CDR2 as SQIVND (reference sequence). The CDR3 is 12 residues long. Trimming stripped 5 bases from V and 4 bases from J, with 7 bases between. CDR3 protein: CASSYRADTQYF. The CDR3 bases are TGTGCCAGTAGTTACAGGGCAGATACGCAGTATTTT.

The gene calls are TRBV24-1 and TRBJ2-5, with TRBD1 matching 11 bases. V shed 5 bases and J 4 bases; nucleotides not matched to a gene: 8. From germline, CDR1 is KGHDR and CDR2 SFDVKD. The CDR3 is made up of 16 amino acids. CDR3: CATSVEDRGLGETQYF. The CDR3 DNA sequence: TGTGCCACCAGTGTTGAGGACAGGGGGCTTGGAGAGACCCAGTACTTC.

Here the CDR3 reads CASTASGYLGNIQYF. The CDR3 nucleotides read TGCGCCAGCACCGCTTCGGGGTACCTAGGTAACATTCAGTACTTC. The V gene is TRBV10-1, the J gene TRBJ2-4; D is perhaps TRBD2 (5 bases). The ends were cut back, 7 bases at V and 7 bases at J, with 20 bases in the middle. CDR3 length: 15 amino acids. Germline values: CDR1 WNHNN, CDR2 SYGVQD (reference sequence).

The genes are TRBV3-1 (or the pseudogene TRBV3-2) and TRBJ2-7, with D perhaps assigned TRBD1 or TRBD2 (5 bases each). V lost 6 bases and J lost 2, with 14 bases in between. This CDR3 contains 14 residues. Germline CDR1 and CDR2: LGHDT and YNNKEL (reference sequence). The CDR3 DNA follows: TGTGCCAGCAGGCACCGGGACGGGCCCTACGAGCAGTACTTC. Its translation is CASRHRDGPYEQYF.

This clone was counted a single time. The J gene is TRBJ2-7, the V gene TRBV5-4; 8 bases match TRBD1. Germline loops: CDR1 SGHNT, CDR2 YYREEE (reference sequence). This CDR3 has 14 amino acids. J lost 8 bases, V lost 3 bases, and 10 bases had no gene match. This CDR3 reads CASSWTGRTGQQYF. Written as DNA, the CDR3 is TGTGCCAGCAGCTGGACAGGGCGAACGGGGCAGCAGTACTTC.

The chain combines TRBV29-1 with TRBJ2-7; D ambiguous. This CDR3 spans 10 amino acids. Germline values: CDR1 SQVTM, CDR2 ANQGSEA. Trimming cost V 4 bases and J 3 bases, with 4 bases left between them. CDR3 nucleotides: TGCAGCGTTGGGAGCTACGAGCAGTACTTC. Translating it yields CSVGSYEQYF.

This clone was seen more than once but under ten times. The rearrangement links TRBV10-3 to TRBJ2-7, with D unclear. The CDR3 spans 15 residues. Germline CDR1 reads ENHRY; CDR2 reads SYGVKD. Trimming took 0 bases from V and 2 from J, leaving 11 bases between them. In DNA form, the CDR3 reads TGTGCCATCAGTGAGTCAGGCCAGCTTACCTACGAGCAGTACTTC. Protein sequence: CAISESGQLTYEQYF.

The rearrangement links TRBV6-5 to TRBJ1-2; D might be TRBD1 (5 bases). V gave up 4 bases and J gave up 8 bases, with 14 bases separating them. The CDR3 contains 13 residues. The germline V gene encodes CDR1 MNHEY and CDR2 SVGAGI. CDR3 bases: TGTGCCAGCAGTTCCGACCAGGGTAGCGGCTACACCTTC. Its protein is CASSSDQGSGYTF.

CDR3: CASSPDTVEYSPLHF. DNA for the CDR3: TGTGCCAGCAGCCCGGACACGGTCGAGTATTCACCCCTCCACTTT. V gene TRBV7-8 combines with J gene TRBJ1-6; tentative D call: TRBD1 (5 bases). Germline CDR1 SGHVS, CDR2 FQNEAQ. CDR3 size: 15 residues. V lost 5 bases and J lost 8, with 16 bases in between.

CDR3 sequence: CASSPPVGWNQPQHF. For the CDR3, the DNA is TGCGCCAGCAGCCCTCCGGTGGGTTGGAATCAGCCCCAGCATTTT. This chain joins TRBV10-1 and TRBJ1-5; no clear D gene. The CDR3 covers 15 residues. The V gene lost 6 bases and the J gene lost 4 bases, with 16 bases spanning the gap. The V gene's germline CDR1 is WNHNN and CDR2 SYGVQD (reference sequence).

A few counts support this clone. The V call is TRBV7-9, the J call TRBJ2-7; D ambiguous. The CDR3 has 11 amino acids. Trimming shortened V by 8 bases and J by 6 bases, and 11 bases separated the two germline ends. Germline V gene sequence: CDR1 SEHNR, CDR2 FQNEAQ (reference sequence). CDR3 region: CASGLPPEQYF. The DNA for the CDR3 is TGTGCCAGCGGATTACCTCCCGAGCAGTACTTC. Together with reference TRBV7-9 and TRBJ2-7, the CDR3 gives the full variable domain: DTGVSQNPRHKITKRGQNVTFRCDPISEHNRLYWYRQTLGQGPEFLTYFQNEAQLEKSRLLSDRFSAERPKGSFSTLEIQRTEQGDSAMYLCASGLPPEQYFGPGTRLTVT.

In its sample, this clone was seen a few times. The chain links TRBV5-5 to TRBJ2-1; D gene unclear. CDR3 length equals 12 residues. V shed 0 bases and J shed 10 bases, with 8 bases lying between them. Germline CDR1 reads SGHKS; CDR2 reads YYEKEE (reference sequence). This chain's CDR3 is CASSLGGYEQFF. The CDR3, as DNA: TGTGCCAGCAGCTTGGGAGGATACGAGCAGTTCTTC. The complete variable domain, with remaining parts taken from reference TRBV5-5 and TRBJ2-1, reads DAGVTQSPTHLIKTRGQQVTLRCSPISGHKSVSWYQQVLGQGPQFIFQYYEKEERGRGNFPDRFSARQFPNYSSELNVNALLLGDSALYLCASSLGGYEQFFGPGTRLTVL.

The chain couples TRBV10-2 to TRBJ1-3; D remains unclear. The ends were cut back, 10 bases at V and 2 bases at J, with 12 bases in the middle. The germline V gene encodes CDR1 WSHSY and CDR2 SAAADI. The CDR3 contains 13 residues. CDR3 sequence (DNA): TGCGCCACCCTGCCGGCTCCTGGAAACACCATATATTTT. Protein product: CATLPAPGNTIYF.

The chain links TRBV5-3 to TRBJ1-5, with unresolved D. TRBV5-3 is assigned to the ORF class and has an uncertain function. Trimming left V 5 bases short and J 2 bases short, with 14 bases between. This CDR3 spans 15 amino acids. As DNA, the CDR3 is TGTGCCAGAAGGGGCGATAGGGCTCGCAATCAGCCCCAGCATTTT. It specifies CARRGDRARNQPQHF.

CDR3 in amino acids: CAISESPYGGRDNEQFF. CDR3 DNA sequence: TGTGCCATCAGTGAGTCCCCTTATGGGGGTAGGGACAATGAGCAGTTCTTC. V and J are TRBV10-3 and TRBJ2-1; D is tentatively TRBD1 or TRBD2 (5 bases each). The germline V gene encodes CDR1 ENHRY and CDR2 SYGVKD. This CDR3 is 17 amino acids long. The germline V and J ends were trimmed by 0 bases and 5 bases, with 17 bases remaining between them.

The chain couples TRBV27 to TRBJ2-5; D uncertain. The germline V gene has CDR1 MNHEY and CDR2 SMNVEV (reference sequence). The V end was cut by 2 bases, the J end by 4 bases, with 2 bases between. This CDR3 has 11 amino acids. The CDR3 here is CASSLRETQYF. The CDR3 region has the DNA TGTGCCAGCAGTTTAAGAGAGACCCAGTACTTC.

The rearrangement links TRBV5-1 to TRBJ2-7; TRBD1 is a possible D gene (6 bases). The length of the CDR3 is 18 residues. CDR1 and CDR2 from the germline V gene are SGHRS and YFSETQ. With 4 bases removed from V and 0 bases from J, the gap between germline ends came to 23 bases. CDR3 nucleotide sequence: TGCGCCAGCAGCGACACCCCGCGACAGGTTAATTCCTCCTACGAGCAGTACTTC. Protein: CASSDTPRQVNSSYEQYF.

The chain combines TRBV11-2 with TRBJ2-3, with D maybe TRBD1 (6 bases). The CDR3 consists of 14 residues. CDR1 is SGHAT and CDR2 is FQNNGV in the germline V gene. Trimming removed 8 bases from V and 0 bases from J, with 12 bases in between. Here the CDR3 DNA reads TGTGCCAGCGCCGGACAGATTAGCACAGATACGCAGTATTTT. Translated, it gives CASAGQISTDTQYF.

V and J are TRBV28 and TRBJ1-5; tentatively, D is TRBD1 (5 bases). Germline values: CDR1 MDHEN, CDR2 SYDVKM. The germline V and J ends were trimmed by 3 bases and 6 bases, with 18 bases remaining between them. CDR3 size: 16 residues. The DNA for the CDR3 is TGTGCCAGCAGTTTGGGAGTGGGGGGGGACGGTCAGCCCCAGCATTTT. Amino acids: CASSLGVGGDGQPQHF.

This chain uses TRBV7-3 with TRBJ2-7; D not certain. CDR3 length equals 15 residues. The ends were cut back, 1 base at V and 4 bases at J, with 14 bases in the middle. Germline V gene data show CDR1 as SGHTA and CDR2 as FQGTGA. CDR3 protein: CASSLSSFVPYEQYF. The CDR3 DNA sequence: TGTGCCAGCAGCTTAAGTTCATTCGTTCCATACGAGCAGTACTTC.